This T cell receptor (beta chain) came from a study of CD8 T cells in Susac syndrome (dated by TCRdb to about 2019). Study-level background: Repertoire sequencing was used to test whether CD8+ T cell activation and differentiation in Susac syndrome was antigen driven.

RNA was extracted using the RNeasy kit, and about 0.45 to 1 ug of the RNA was reverse transcribed with random hexamers. The immunoSEQ multiplex PCR assay, which covers 54 Vbeta and 13 Jbeta segments, was used to amplify TCR beta CDR3 regions. PCR amplification bias was corrected using a synthetic template baseline for primer optimization and computational correction. The paper's processing steps were these. Reads were annotated to V, D and J genes per IMGT and analyzed with immunoSEQ Analyzer, keeping only productive sequences. To calculate clonality, Shannon entropy was normalized by log2 of the number of productive unique sequences and then subtracted from one. For each patient and control, public and private clones were evaluated within the 100 most prevalent clones. A clone was defined as Susac-specific if it was absent from the healthy and MS cohorts, from some 1,100 published viral clones and from other ImmuneACCESS disease sequences. TCRdb itself trimmed the public reads at Q25 with fastp, ran MiXCR and retained productive beta chains. Under each unique CDR3 protein, matching rows form one entry showing the most common genes and DNA. The V and J calls reflect TCRdb's pipeline rather than the authors' work. The table for this sample lists approximately 270,000 distinct CDR3 sequences; about 93% of them were counted only once. Around 0.07% of the sample belongs to the ten largest clones.

The research as a whole found: The study acknowledged that relatively few individuals were included in the TCR sequencing and HLA analysis.

Peripheral blood CD8+ and CD4+ T cells from healthy donors, Susac syndrome patients and multiple sclerosis patients were profiled using high-throughput TCR beta sequencing. Multiple sclerosis controls were treatment-naive patients with stable or active relapsing-remitting disease fulfilling revised McDonald criteria. Bulk CD8+ and CD4+ T cells were purified by magnetic negative isolation, while CD8+ TEMRA cells were enriched using FACS. Blood was drawn into EDTA tubes, processed within 24 hours, and PBMCs were isolated by density gradient centrifugation. PBMCs intended for TCR sequencing were cryopreserved in liquid nitrogen and were subsequently thawed in a 37 degrees C water bath. The sorted or isolated CD4+, CD8+ and CD8+ TEMRA cells reached a purity of at least 90%. The germline V gene (reference sequence) sets CDR1 to DFQATT and CDR2 to SNEGSKA. Here V drops 3 bases and J drops 0 bases, and the junction holds 6 bases not matched to any gene. The CDR3 runs 15 residues from the cysteine to the phenylalanine. Just the 45-base CDR3 DNA is kept, in frame starting at base 1.

To note about this clonotype: This receptor's antigen is unknown. Base qualities were left out, and no much larger clone turns up one base away.

The chain joins TRBV20-1 to TRBJ2-5, and TRBD1 matches 8 of the central bases. This receptor was taken from a human donor with multiple sclerosis. Specimen: CD4+ T cells from PBMCs. The base sequence is TGCAGTGCTAGTGTATCCAGGGGGCACCAAGAGACCCAGTACTTC. The resulting protein is CSASVSRGHQETQYF.